This T cell receptor beta chain was observed in a study of blood T cell repertoires in COVID-19. Measured with immunoSEQ multiplex PCR; TCRdb has only the in-frame clones, and not every one. The sample holds 65,000 to 95,000 clones, 75% to 85% seen once. Germline V gene data show CDR1 as SGHRS and CDR2 as YFSETQ. J lost 1 base, V lost 4 bases, and 2 bases had no gene match. This CDR3 comprises 16 residues. The sequenced sample consisted of peripheral blood. This chain joins TRBV5-1 and TRBJ2-2; 12 bases align to TRBD2. This receptor was obtained from a man between 60 and 70 years old with COVID-19, enrolled during active disease. CDR3 region: CASSPTSGGNTGELFF. The CDR3 DNA sequence: TGCGCCAGCAGCCCGACTAGCGGGGGGAACACCGGGGAGCTGTTTTTT.